This T cell receptor (beta chain) emerged from a study of T cell responses to AZD1222 COVID-19 vaccine. The data were produced by immunoSEQ multiplex PCR, yet TCRdb's version contains in-frame clones alone and is incomplete. The repertoire consists of some 64,000 clones, with 80% to 85% occurring once and the leading ten covering around 7.8%. A note on this clone: The antigen remains unidentified.

Study-wide points: Donors, mostly white British, included more females; clonal diversity was possibly underestimated. With two AZD1222 doses given, Spike-specific TCR breadth and depth both rose. Spike-wide vaccine-associated CD4 TCRs dominated at 160-218 and 743-854. No repertoire was sampled before or during the peak T cell response, only after it.

Source: peripheral blood, taken on day 0 of AZD1222 vaccination. The clonotype originates from an adult in good health.

CDR3 DNA: TGCAGCGCCCTCGATATTGCAACTAATGAAAAACTGTTTTTT. Protein: CSALDIATNEKLFF. The chain carries TRBV29-1 and TRBJ1-4; no definite D call. V was pared by 7 bases and J by 0 bases, with 12 bases between. Per germline, CDR1 SQVTM and CDR2 ANQGSEA. This CDR3 is 14 amino acids long.